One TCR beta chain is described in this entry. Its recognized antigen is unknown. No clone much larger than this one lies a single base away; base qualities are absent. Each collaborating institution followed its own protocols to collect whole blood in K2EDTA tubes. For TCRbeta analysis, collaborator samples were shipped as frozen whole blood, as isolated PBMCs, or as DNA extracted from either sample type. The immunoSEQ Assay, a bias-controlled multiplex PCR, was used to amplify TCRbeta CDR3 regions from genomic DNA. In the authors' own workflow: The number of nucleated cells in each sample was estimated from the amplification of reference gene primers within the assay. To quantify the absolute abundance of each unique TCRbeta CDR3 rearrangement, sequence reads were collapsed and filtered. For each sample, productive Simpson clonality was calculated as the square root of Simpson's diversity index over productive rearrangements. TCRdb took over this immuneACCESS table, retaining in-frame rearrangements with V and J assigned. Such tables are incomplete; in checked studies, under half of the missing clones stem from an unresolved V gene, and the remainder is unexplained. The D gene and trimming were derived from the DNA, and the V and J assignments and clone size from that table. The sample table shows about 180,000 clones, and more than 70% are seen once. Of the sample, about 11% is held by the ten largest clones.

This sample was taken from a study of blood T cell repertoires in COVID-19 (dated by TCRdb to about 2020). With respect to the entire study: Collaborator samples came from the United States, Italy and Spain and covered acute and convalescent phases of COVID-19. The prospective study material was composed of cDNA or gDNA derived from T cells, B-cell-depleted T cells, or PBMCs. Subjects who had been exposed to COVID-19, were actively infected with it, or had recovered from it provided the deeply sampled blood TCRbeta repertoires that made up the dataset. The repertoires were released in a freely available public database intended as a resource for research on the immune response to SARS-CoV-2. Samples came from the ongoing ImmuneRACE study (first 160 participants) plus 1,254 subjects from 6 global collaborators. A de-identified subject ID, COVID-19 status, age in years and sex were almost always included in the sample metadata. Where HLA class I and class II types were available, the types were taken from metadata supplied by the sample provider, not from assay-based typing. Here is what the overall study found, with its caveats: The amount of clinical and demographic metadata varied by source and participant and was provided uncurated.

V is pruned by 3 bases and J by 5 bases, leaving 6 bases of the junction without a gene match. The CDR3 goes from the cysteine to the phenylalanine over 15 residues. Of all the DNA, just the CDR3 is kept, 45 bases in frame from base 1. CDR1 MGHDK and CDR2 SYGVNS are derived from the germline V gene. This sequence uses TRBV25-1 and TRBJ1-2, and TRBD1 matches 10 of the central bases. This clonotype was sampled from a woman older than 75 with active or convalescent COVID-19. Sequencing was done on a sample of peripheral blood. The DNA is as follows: TGTGCCAGCAGTGATTCGGGACAGGGGAATTATGGCTACACCTTC. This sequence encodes CASSDSGQGNYGYTF.